The 8 T cell receptor beta chains presented below share a single source sample, sequenced in a study of CD8+ T cells in alopecia areata (dated by TCRdb to between 2018 and 2020). The method was the immunoSEQ multiplex PCR assay. To provide template for TCR sequencing, every sample had RNA extracted and reverse transcribed into cDNA. The source is immuneACCESS, and TCRdb retained only in-frame sequences with V and J called. Part of the clones is not carried over; for the studies checked, unresolved V genes explain less than half of this, and the remainder is unexplained. The sample includes around 270,000 clones, with 58% observed a single time. Under 2% of the sample rests with the top ten. The time point label corresponds to: around 22 weeks on oral tofacitinib. According to the study, the label for this sample's treatment or condition signals: oral pan-JAK inhibitor, 5-10 mg twice daily. The sequenced sample was CD4+ T cells sorted from blood, obtained at week 24, from a patient treated with tofacitinib. All receptors derive from a human donor with alopecia areata.

The chain is built from TRBV29-1 and TRBJ2-7, with D uncertain. Germline CDR1 reads SQVTM; CDR2 reads ANQGSEA. Trimming pared 4 bases from V and 6 bases from J, leaving 16 bases between. The CDR3 spans 13 residues. The CDR3 loop reads CSVVRSWPSEQYF. The CDR3 nucleotides read TGCAGCGTTGTGCGTAGTTGGCCCTCCGAGCAGTACTTC.

This clone has just one count. The rearrangement uses TRBV4-1 and TRBJ1-6; D is ambiguous. Germline lookup yields CDR1 MGHRA and CDR2 YSYEKL. This CDR3 spans 15 amino acids. V shed 0 bases and J shed 10 bases, with 13 bases lying between them. The CDR3 DNA reads TGCGCCAGCAGCCAAGAGTCAGTCCCGAGATCACCCCTCCACTTT. Protein: CASSQESVPRSPLHF.

The chain joins TRBV30 to TRBJ1-5; D uncertain. Deletions cut 4 bases from V and 5 bases from J, with 12 bases between. Per germline, CDR1 GTSNPN and CDR2 SVGIG (reference sequence). The CDR3 has 13 residues. The CDR3 sequence is CAWKVPGDQPQHF. Written as DNA, the CDR3 is TGTGCCTGGAAAGTCCCCGGCGATCAGCCCCAGCATTTT.

The V and J genes are TRBV7-2 and TRBJ2-3; no clear D. Trimming pared 4 bases from V and 7 bases from J, leaving 6 bases between. This CDR3 is 11 amino acids long. Germline CDR1 is SGHTA and CDR2 is FQGNSA. The CDR3: CASSSLNTQYF. The DNA of the CDR3 is TGTGCCAGCAGCTCCCTCAATACGCAGTATTTT.

The CDR3 region is CASSLEVHGYTF. CDR3 nucleotides: TGTGCCAGCAGCTTAGAGGTCCATGGCTACACCTTC. The chain couples TRBV7-9 to TRBJ1-2; D is uncertain. V was shortened by 1 base and J by 6 bases, with 6 bases between the two germline ends. In germline, CDR1 is SEHNR, CDR2 FQNEAQ (reference sequence). There are 12 residues in the CDR3. The complete variable domain, with remaining parts taken from reference TRBV7-9 and TRBJ1-2, reads DTGVSQNPRHKITKRGQNVTFRCDPISEHNRLYWYRQTLGQGPEFLTYFQNEAQLEKSRLLSDRFSAERPKGSFSTLEIQRTEQGDSAMYLCASSLEVHGYTFGSGTRLTVV.

The genes are TRBV7-9 and TRBJ1-2, with D unresolved. Per the germline V gene, CDR1 is SEHNR and CDR2 is FQNEAQ (reference sequence). V was clipped by 4 bases and J by 7 bases, with 10 bases between them. The CDR3 extends over 12 amino acids. CDR3 sequence reads: CASSSQETGYTF. CDR3 nucleotide sequence: TGTGCCAGCAGCTCCCAGGAGACTGGCTACACCTTC.

This clone was seen once. This sequence joins TRBV15 and TRBJ2-5, with no clear D. Germline loops: CDR1 LNHNV, CDR2 YYDKDF (reference sequence). The CDR3 is 12 residues long. V was pared by 0 bases and J by 5 bases, with 4 bases between. CDR3: CATSRDIETQYF. The CDR3 region has the DNA TGTGCCACCAGCAGAGATATCGAGACCCAGTACTTC.

This clone was counted only a few times. The chain uses TRBV18 and TRBJ2-5; no definite D call. Trimming stripped 6 bases from V and 5 bases from J, with 16 bases between. Germline V CDR1 and CDR2: KGHSH, LQKENI. CDR3 length: 14 amino acids. The CDR3 DNA reads as TGTGCCAGCTCCCCGAAAGTAGCCCCGGAGACCCAGTACTTC. Translating gives CASSPKVAPETQYF.